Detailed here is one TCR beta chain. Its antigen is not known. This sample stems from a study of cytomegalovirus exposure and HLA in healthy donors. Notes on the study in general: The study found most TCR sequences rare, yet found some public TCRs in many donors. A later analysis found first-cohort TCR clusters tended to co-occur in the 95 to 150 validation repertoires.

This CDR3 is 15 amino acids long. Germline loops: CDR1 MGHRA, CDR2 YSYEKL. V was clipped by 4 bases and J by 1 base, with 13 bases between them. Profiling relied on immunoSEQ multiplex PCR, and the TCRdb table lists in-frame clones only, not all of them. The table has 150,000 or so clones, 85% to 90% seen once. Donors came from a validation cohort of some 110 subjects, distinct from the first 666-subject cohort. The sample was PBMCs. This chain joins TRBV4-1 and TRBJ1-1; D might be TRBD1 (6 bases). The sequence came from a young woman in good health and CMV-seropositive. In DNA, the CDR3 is TGCGCCAGCAGCCCACAGACAGGAAAGAACACTGAAGCTTTCTTT. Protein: CASSPQTGKNTEAFF.